This T cell receptor beta chain derives from a study of read filtering for tumor transcriptome and immune sequencing. Study as a whole: R-ISS stage counts were 8 or 9 for I, 16 for II, 6 or 7 for III. Whole-transcriptome libraries were prepared after DNase treatment. The study's findings and limits: The CD138-negative fraction was mixed bone marrow immune cells, not pure T cells.

At least ten counts were recorded for this clonotype. Its antigen remains unidentified. The library was built from roughly 400 ng RNA with molecular barcoded adaptors for alpha/delta and beta/gamma chains. One entry per CDR3 protein, called by TCRdb with MiXCR from the reads. The data contain more than 100,000 distinct CDR3 sequences, roughly an eighth of them singletons. Sequenced material: a population of CD138-negative cells sorted from bone marrow. The receptor was derived from a donor over 35 with multiple myeloma.

This CDR3 is CSAFSANLIRRVDTQYF. The CDR3 bases are TGCAGTGCTTTCTCAGCAAACCTCATCCGGCGGGTAGATACGCAGTATTTT. V and J are TRBV20-1 and TRBJ2-3, with D possibly being TRBD2 (5 bases). CDR1 is DFQATT and CDR2 is SNEGSKA in the germline V gene (reference sequence). The V gene lost 5 bases and the J gene lost 5 bases, with 26 bases spanning the gap. The CDR3 is made up of 17 amino acids.